This T cell receptor beta chain was identified in a study of T cell repertoires in cytomegalovirus infection. The sample holds many counts of this clonotype. TCRdb passed the reads through MiXCR, listing each CDR3 protein once. This table has roughly 230,000 distinct CDR3 sequences, approximately 13% appearing once. Trimming removed 5 bases at V and 3 bases at J, with 10 bases between. This CDR3 spans 13 amino acids. Looked up from germline, CDR1 is SGHVS and CDR2 is FNYEAQ. Sequenced material: PBMCs. The rearrangement uses TRBV7-6 and TRBJ1-2, with D perhaps TRBD1 (5 bases). The TCR was taken from a human donor in good health (CMV status not recorded). Some clones in this sample may be carry-over from other donors' samples. CDR3 DNA sequence: TGTGCCAGCAGCGGAGCAGGGTACTATGGCTACACCTTC. Amino acid sequence: CASSGAGYYGYTF.